This T cell receptor (beta chain) originates from a study of neurological immune-mediated disorders. TCRdb processed the 5' RACE reads anew with MiXCR; each CDR3 protein has one entry. The sample has approximately 20,000 distinct CDR3 sequences, around a quarter seen once; the top ten hold more than 30%. Worth noting for this clonotype: Its antigen is still unknown.

Losses at the gene ends were 4 bases for V and 4 bases for J; bases not matched to a gene: 7. The germline CDR1 and CDR2 sequences are LGHDT and YNNKEL (reference sequence). The CDR3 sequence is 15 residues long. Study outcomes and limitations: In HTLV-1-associated myelopathy, TCR clonal expansion was greatest, whereas multiple sclerosis had the least, falling below healthy controls. Across subjects, no CDR3 amino acid sequence appeared in expanded clones of more than one subject, a finding that suggested private repertoires in all groups.

Material for sequencing was PBMCs. The genes are TRBV3-1 and TRBJ1-1, with 9 nucleotides matching TRBD1. The source is a man in his fifties or sixties with HTLV-1-associated myelopathy (HAM/TSP). The CDR3 is CASSRRDRGSTEAFF. The DNA of the CDR3 is TGTGCCAGCAGCCGAAGAGACAGGGGGAGCACTGAAGCTTTCTTT.